What follows is one T cell receptor beta chain and its context. Its specificity is unknown. One entry per CDR3 protein, called by TCRdb with MiXCR from the reads. Among around 550,000 distinct CDR3 sequences, less than 30% were seen once, and the ten largest hold roughly 13%. The data belong to a study of T cell repertoires in cytomegalovirus infection. Turning to the study itself: It was the public TCR beta signatures that indicated both CMV infection and matching HLA type. Broader study findings: The cumulative frequency of public TCR beta families identified carriers of CMV plus the relevant HLA.

From germline, CDR1 is SGHNT and CDR2 YYREEE (reference sequence). The length of the CDR3 is 14 residues. Trimming shortened V by 4 bases and J by 2 bases, and 13 bases separated the two germline ends. The sequence came from a human donor in good health (CMV status not recorded). Some clones in this sample may be carry-over from other donors' samples. Input material: PBMCs. J is TRBJ2-7 and V is TRBV5-4; D is ambiguous. The CDR3 nucleotides read TGTGCCAGCAGCCCCAGTCGTAACACCTACGAGCAGTACTTC. Residues: CASSPSRNTYEQYF.